This T cell receptor beta chain emerged from a study of lymphopenia after photon versus proton radiotherapy. Study-wide findings and caveats: Proton therapy kept repertoires fairly stable, unlike photons, which gained effector/memory cells. Larger post-nadir TCR diversity loss correlated inversely with survival in deceased patients.

The table came from immunoSEQ multiplex PCR; TCRdb's copy has only in-frame clones and leaves some out. The sample carries 20,000 to 25,000 clones, around four fifths recorded once. Germline-derived CDR1 and CDR2 are SGHTA and FQGNSA. The V end lost 5 bases, the J end lost 2 bases, and 5 bases lay between the germline ends. The CDR3 has 12 amino acids. This clone was counted once. Antigen unknown. The receptor comes from a woman aged 45-60 years with pancreatic cancer. V is TRBV7-2 and J is TRBJ2-3; no definite D call. This specimen consisted of peripheral blood, obtained from a patient treated with photon-based radiotherapy. For the CDR3, the DNA is TGTGCCAGCAGCCCCTTCACAGATACGCAGTATTTT. Its protein is CASSPFTDTQYF.